Each of the 27 T cell receptor beta chains below was sequenced from the same sample in a study of blood T cell repertoires in COVID-19. The table came from immunoSEQ multiplex PCR; TCRdb's copy has only in-frame clones and leaves some out. This table has 100,000 or so clones, 65% to 90% appearing once. Sequenced: peripheral blood. Receptor source: a middle-aged man with acute or convalescent COVID-19.

V usage is TRBV19 and J usage is TRBJ1-4, with TRBD1 as a possible D gene (5 bases). This CDR3 has 14 residues. In germline, CDR1 is LNHDA, CDR2 SQIVND (reference sequence). V dropped 3 bases and J dropped 7 bases, with 12 bases sitting between them. CDR3 DNA: TGTGCCAGTAGTATCCAAGGGGCTAGTGAAAAACTGTTTTTT. As protein: CASSIQGASEKLFF.

The chain is built from TRBV12-5 and TRBJ2-1, with 9 bases fitting TRBD1. This CDR3 region has 16 residues. Germline V gene data show CDR1 as LGHNT and CDR2 as FRNRAP. Losses at the gene ends were 3 bases for V and 2 bases for J; bases not matched to a gene: 5. The CDR3, as DNA: TGTGCTAGTGGTTTCACGACAGGGGGTGCCTACAATGAGCAGTTCTTC. It specifies CASGFTTGGAYNEQFF.

This rearrangement joins TRBV27 to TRBJ2-1; TRBD2 might be the D (6 bases). Germline V gene sequence: CDR1 MNHEY, CDR2 SMNVEV (reference sequence). Trimming took 4 bases from V and 7 from J, leaving 14 bases between them. The CDR3 runs to 14 residues. The CDR3, as DNA: TGTGCCAGCAGTTATCTAGCGACGGAGAATGAGCAGTTCTTC. This translates into CASSYLATENEQFF.

The chain recombines TRBV9 with TRBJ2-1; 15 bases fit TRBD2. The V gene end was trimmed by 4 bases and the J gene end by 1 base; junction bases not matched to a gene: 15. Germline V lookup: CDR1 SGDLS, CDR2 YYNGEE. The CDR3 runs 21 residues. CDR3 DNA sequence: TGTGCCAGCAGCCTTCCGAACGGACTAGCGGGAGGGCCTATGTCCTACAATGAGCAGTTCTTC. It specifies CASSLPNGLAGGPMSYNEQFF.

The V gene is TRBV15, the J gene TRBJ1-4; the D gene is possibly TRBD1 (5 bases). This CDR3 comprises 16 residues. Germline V gene sequence: CDR1 LNHNV, CDR2 YYDKDF (reference sequence). Trimming took 1 base from V and 6 from J, leaving 15 bases between them. CDR3 protein: CATSRGSTALDEKLFF. In nucleotides, the CDR3 is TGTGCCACCAGCAGAGGTTCGACAGCCCTCGATGAAAAACTGTTTTTT.

The genes are TRBV2 and TRBJ1-3; D is uncertain. V was cut by 4 bases and J by 0 bases, with 10 bases left in between. This CDR3 is built from 15 residues. Germline V gene data show CDR1 as SNHLY and CDR2 as FYNNEI. For the CDR3, the DNA is TGTGCCAGCAGTGTGGACTGGTCCTCTGGAAACACCATATATTTT. Its protein product is CASSVDWSSGNTIYF.

The chain links TRBV7-3 to TRBJ2-2; the match to TRBD1 covers 7 bases. V lost 7 bases and J lost 1; bases outside the gene matches: 3. This CDR3 is 14 amino acids long. Germline lookup yields CDR1 SGHTA and CDR2 FQGTGA. CDR3 nucleotide sequence: TGTGCCAGCACAGACAGGGAGAACACCGGGGAGCTGTTTTTT. It translates to CASTDRENTGELFF.

J is TRBJ2-7 and V is TRBV6-5; 9 positions match TRBD1. The CDR3 is made up of 15 amino acids. The germline V gene encodes CDR1 MNHEY and CDR2 SVGAGI. The trim removed 3 bases at V and 3 bases at J, leaving 6 bases unmatched. The CDR3 loop reads CASSYAGQGYYEQYF. CDR3 sequence (DNA): TGTGCCAGCAGTTATGCAGGACAGGGGTACTACGAGCAGTACTTC.

The genes are TRBV4-2 and TRBJ1-4, with D possibly matching TRBD1 (5 bases). CDR1 and CDR2 (germline): LGHNA, YNFKEQ. This CDR3 is 16 amino acids long. V lost 4 bases, J lost 8 bases, and 20 bases lay in between. The CDR3 coding sequence is TGTGCCAGCAGCCCCCGGGACGCAAACGGGGGGGAAAAACTGTTTTTT. Its protein product is CASSPRDANGGEKLFF.

The CDR3 protein is CASSFRGQETQYF. The CDR3 DNA sequence: TGTGCCAGCAGTTTCAGGGGCCAAGAGACCCAGTACTTC. The chain employs TRBV12-3 or TRBV12-4 and TRBJ2-5, with D perhaps matching TRBD1 (6 bases). This CDR3 has 13 residues. V shed 3 bases and J shed 1 base, with 6 bases lying between them.

This chain uses TRBV10-2 with TRBJ2-2; possibly TRBD2 for D (5 bases). The CDR3 loop spans 14 amino acids. The V end lost 5 bases, the J end lost 0 bases, and 7 bases lay between the germline ends. CDR1 is WSHSY, CDR2 SAAADI, per germline. In DNA, the CDR3 is TGCGCCAGCAGTCTGGGAGCGAACACCGGGGAGCTGTTTTTT. This gives the protein CASSLGANTGELFF.

The chain links TRBV18 to TRBJ1-2, with 7 positions matching TRBD1. V trimming: 3 bases; J trimming: 3 bases; junction bases outside the gene matches: 4. The CDR3 totals 14 residues. Germline CDR1 and CDR2: KGHSH and LQKENI. The CDR3 nucleotides are TGTGCCAGCTCACCGACAGGGCCCGACTATGGCTACACCTTC. It yields the protein CASSPTGPDYGYTF.

The gene calls are TRBV2 and TRBJ2-3; 10 bases match TRBD2. Unmatched junction bases numbered 12, after V lost 6 bases and J lost 9 bases. This CDR3 comprises 15 residues. Germline CDR1 SNHLY, CDR2 FYNNEI. The CDR3 protein is CASSTDLAGGGTQYF. The CDR3 DNA is TGTGCCAGCAGCACTGATTTAGCGGGGGGCGGGACGCAGTATTTT.

The J gene is TRBJ1-5, the V gene TRBV3-1 (or the pseudogene TRBV3-2); 10 bases are shared with TRBD1. The CDR3 totals 19 residues. V was pared by 4 bases and J by 6 bases, with 18 bases of the junction left unmatched. Germline V gene sequence: CDR1 LGHDT, CDR2 YNNKEL (reference sequence). The CDR3 here is CASSPHTQGQGFGVQPQHF. The CDR3 bases are TGTGCCAGCAGCCCGCATACACAGGGACAGGGGTTTGGGGTTCAGCCCCAGCATTTT.

The V gene is TRBV10-3, the J gene TRBJ2-3; maybe TRBD1 (5 bases). Germline loops: CDR1 ENHRY, CDR2 SYGVKD. CDR3 size: 14 residues. V shed 6 bases and J shed 3 bases, with 13 bases lying between them. The CDR3 coding sequence is TGTGCCATCAGGCAGGGTAGAATTACAGATACGCAGTATTTT. Encoded protein: CAIRQGRITDTQYF.

This clone came up a few times. The chain couples TRBV19 to TRBJ2-1; D may be TRBD2 (6 bases). The V and J ends lost 6 bases and 8 bases respectively, with 17 bases between them. Germline assignment: CDR1 LNHDA and CDR2 SQIVND (reference sequence). The CDR3 covers 14 residues. Written as DNA, the CDR3 is TGTGCCAGTAGGGAGGGCCTGGGTGCCGATGAGCAGTTCTTC. It yields the protein CASREGLGADEQFF.

This chain joins TRBV29-1 and TRBJ2-1; 8 bases are a match to TRBD1. V gave up 0 bases and J gave up 3 bases; unmatched junction bases: 7. CDR3 size: 16 residues. CDR1 is SQVTM, CDR2 ANQGSEA, per germline. The CDR3 DNA follows: TGCAGCGTTGAAGATCTTCTGGACAGGGACTACAATGAGCAGTTCTTC. Its translation is CSVEDLLDRDYNEQFF.

The chain links TRBV4-1 to TRBJ2-7; 7 bases line up with TRBD1. This CDR3 region has 15 residues. Germline CDR1 and CDR2: MGHRA and YSYEKL. Trimming removed 3 bases from V and 4 bases from J; junction bases left unmatched: 9. The CDR3 spells CASSQGTVSLYEQYF. DNA of the CDR3: TGCGCCAGCAGCCAGGGGACAGTTTCGTTGTACGAGCAGTACTTC.

The CDR3 protein is CASSRTSGTIRGQYF. CDR3 coding DNA: TGTGCCAGTAGCCGGACTAGCGGAACGATTCGAGGCCAGTACTTC. The chain combines TRBV19 with TRBJ2-5, with TRBD2 matching over 10 bases. CDR3 length equals 15 residues. From germline, CDR1 is LNHDA and CDR2 SQIVND (reference sequence). V dropped 6 bases and J dropped 10; count of bases not matched to a gene: 14.

The genes are TRBV6-5 and TRBJ2-7, with 8 bases matching TRBD2. Trimming cost V 8 bases and J 0 bases; bases outside gene matches: 9. The germline V gene has CDR1 MNHEY and CDR2 SVGAGI. This CDR3 is 15 amino acids long. The CDR3 is CASARGSGISYEQYF. CDR3 sequence (DNA): TGTGCCAGCGCGAGGGGTAGCGGGATCTCCTACGAGCAGTACTTC.

As for this clone: Additional DNA sequences in this sample encode the identical CDR3. V usage is TRBV27 and J usage is TRBJ2-7; TRBD2 matches at 12 bases. V gave up 2 bases and J gave up 3 bases; unmatched junction bases: 2. The CDR3 length is 15 residues. CDR1 and CDR2 (germline): MNHEY, SMNVEV (reference sequence). The CDR3 region has the DNA TGTGCCAGCAGTTTAGAGACTAGCGGGAGCTACGAGCAGTACTTC. As protein: CASSLETSGSYEQYF.

This rearrangement joins TRBV19 to TRBJ2-3, with D perhaps TRBD1 (6 bases). This CDR3 region has 14 residues. Trimming cost V 8 bases and J 6 bases, with 18 bases left between them. The germline V gene has CDR1 LNHDA and CDR2 SQIVND (reference sequence). In DNA form, the CDR3 reads TGTGCCAGTTCAGACGACAGGATTGCGGATACGCAGTATTTT. Translation: CASSDDRIADTQYF.

This chain uses TRBV28 with TRBJ2-7; 9 nucleotides agree with TRBD1. V gave up 6 bases and J gave up 7 bases; unmatched junction bases: 13. Germline loops: CDR1 MDHEN, CDR2 SYDVKM. This CDR3 is 15 amino acids long. DNA for the CDR3: TGTGCCAGCAGCAAACAGGGGGCTCAGCTTCGGGAGCAGTACTTC. As protein: CASSKQGAQLREQYF. Complete variable domain (other parts from reference TRBV28 and TRBJ2-7): DVKVTQSSRYLVKRTGEKVFLECVQDMDHENMFWYRQDPGLGLRLIYFSYDVKMKEKGDIPEGYSVSREKKERFSLILESASTNQTSMYLCASSKQGAQLREQYFGPGTRLTVT.

This clone was detected once. The rearrangement uses TRBV5-1 and TRBJ1-5; no clear D. The CDR3 has 15 residues. Trimming cost V 9 bases and J 7 bases, with 23 bases left between them. Germline V gene data show CDR1 as SGHRS and CDR2 as YFSETQ. This chain's CDR3 is CATSAAGEVGQPQHF. CDR3 nucleotides: TGCGCCACCTCAGCGGCGGGCGAGGTGGGACAGCCCCAGCATTTT.

This sequence joins TRBV27 and TRBJ2-3; 7 positions agree with TRBD1. Germline assignment: CDR1 MNHEY and CDR2 SMNVEV (reference sequence). V shed 6 bases, J shed 3 bases, and the junction held 9 bases outside the gene matches. This CDR3 has 15 residues. CDR3 amino acids: CASRQRQGVTDTQYF. CDR3 in DNA: TGTGCCAGCAGACAGCGACAGGGAGTAACAGATACGCAGTATTTT.

The chain has TRBV6-2 or TRBV6-3 and TRBJ1-2, with TRBD1 matching over 7 bases. Germline-derived CDR1 and CDR2 are MNHEY and SVGEGT. The CDR3 extends over 14 amino acids. With 5 bases clipped from V and 3 bases from J, the junction kept 6 bases outside the gene matches. The CDR3: CASSRGQPHYGYTF. CDR3 nucleotide sequence: TGTGCCAGCAGTCGGGGACAGCCCCACTATGGCTACACCTTC.

The genes are TRBV18 and TRBJ1-5; 7 positions match TRBD1. Germline trimming cut 4 bases from V and 6 bases from J; bases unmatched to any gene: 3. CDR1 and CDR2 (germline): KGHSH, LQKENI. The CDR3 spans 13 residues. For the CDR3, the DNA is TGTGCCAGCTCACACAGGGGTGGTCAGCCCCAGCATTTT. Its translation is CASSHRGGQPQHF.